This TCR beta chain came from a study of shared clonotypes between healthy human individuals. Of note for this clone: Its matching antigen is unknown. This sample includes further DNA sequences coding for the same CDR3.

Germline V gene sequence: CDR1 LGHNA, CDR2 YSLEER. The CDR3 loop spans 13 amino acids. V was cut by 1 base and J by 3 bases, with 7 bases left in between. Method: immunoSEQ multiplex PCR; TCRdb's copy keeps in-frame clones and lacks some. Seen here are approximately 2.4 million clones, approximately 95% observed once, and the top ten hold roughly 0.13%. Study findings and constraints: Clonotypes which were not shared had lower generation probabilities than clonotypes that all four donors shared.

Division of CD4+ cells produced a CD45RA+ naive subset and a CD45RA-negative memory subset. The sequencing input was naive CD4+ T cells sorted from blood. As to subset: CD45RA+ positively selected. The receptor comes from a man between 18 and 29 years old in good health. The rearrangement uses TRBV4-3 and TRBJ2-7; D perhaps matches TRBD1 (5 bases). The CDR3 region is CASSQVQGYEQYF. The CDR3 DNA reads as TGCGCCAGCAGCCAAGTTCAGGGCTACGAGCAGTACTTC.